The present TCR beta chain was sequenced within a study of blood T cells in healthy people across ages. Findings of the study overall: Not knowing donor CMV status may have confounded expanded clonotype changes. Both naive CD4+ cell counts and diversity were greater in long-lived donors than in aged donors.

PCR was performed a second time for about 7 to 11 cycles using a sample-barcoded 5' primer and a J-beta primer mix. Unique molecular identifiers of 12 random nucleotides labeled each cDNA. Using its own MiXCR run on the 5' RACE reads, TCRdb lists one record per CDR3 protein. The sample comprises more than 800,000 distinct CDR3 sequences, 25% to 30% of which are singletons, and around a sixth rests with the top ten. In each sample, at least 7 million PBMCs were isolated. Details on this clonotype: Its matching antigen is unknown.

Germline values: CDR1 SNHLY, CDR2 FYNNEI. The CDR3 runs to 17 residues. The source of this sequence is a woman older than 75 in good health. This rearrangement joins TRBV2 to TRBJ2-7, with 7 bases that match TRBD2. The J call may be faulty, since TRBJ2-5 better matches the DNA end. The specimen was blood. CDR3 sequence: CASVRGAGTRGGETQYF. The CDR3, as DNA: TGTGCCAGCGTGCGCGGAGCGGGGACTCGAGGTGGCGAGACCCAGTACTTC.